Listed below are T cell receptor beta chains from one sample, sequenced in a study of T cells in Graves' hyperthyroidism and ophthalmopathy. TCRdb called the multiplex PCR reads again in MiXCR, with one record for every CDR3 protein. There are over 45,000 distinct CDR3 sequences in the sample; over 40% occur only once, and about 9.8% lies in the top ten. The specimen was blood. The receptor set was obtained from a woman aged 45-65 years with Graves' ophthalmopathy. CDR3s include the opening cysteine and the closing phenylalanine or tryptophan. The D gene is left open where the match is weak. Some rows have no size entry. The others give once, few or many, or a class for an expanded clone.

CDR3aa: CASSGRDRASYNEQFF
CDR3nt: TGCGCCAGCAGTGGCCGGGACAGGGCCTCCTACAATGAGCAGTTCTTC
d_gene: TRBD1
abundance: -
v_gene: TRBV10-2
j_gene: TRBJ2-1

CDR3aa: CAWSVSGGADTQYF
CDR3nt: TGTGCCTGGAGTGTATCCGGGGGCGCAGATACGCAGTATTTT
d_gene: -
abundance: -
v_gene: TRBV30
j_gene: TRBJ2-3

CDR3aa: CASSPGQVSYEQYF
CDR3nt: TGTGCCAGCAGTCCGGGACAGGTCTCTTACGAGCAGTACTTC
d_gene: TRBD1
abundance: -
v_gene: TRBV7-2
j_gene: TRBJ2-7

CDR3aa: CASSLEWATNEKLFF
CDR3nt: TGTGCCAGCAGCTTAGAATGGGCAACTAATGAAAAACTGTTTTTT
d_gene: -
abundance: many
v_gene: TRBV7-9
j_gene: TRBJ1-4

CDR3aa: CSARVGTSHNEQFF
CDR3nt: TGCAGTGCTAGAGTCGGGACTAGCCACAATGAGCAGTTCTTC
d_gene: TRBD2
abundance: many
v_gene: TRBV20-1
j_gene: TRBJ2-1

CDR3aa: CASSSGGAKNTQYF
CDR3nt: TGTGCCAGCAGCAGCGGGGGGGCCAAAAACACTCAGTACTTC
d_gene: TRBD2
abundance: -
v_gene: TRBV28
j_gene: TRBJ2-4

CDR3aa: CASSLVGANYEQYF
CDR3nt: TGTGCCAGCAGCCTCGTGGGGGCGAACTACGAGCAGTACTTC
d_gene: -
abundance: many
v_gene: TRBV14
j_gene: TRBJ2-7

CDR3aa: CASSLGQGSSYNSPLHF
CDR3nt: TGCGCCAGCAGCTTGGGGCAGGGGAGCTCCTATAATTCACCCCTCCACTTT
d_gene: -
abundance: many
v_gene: TRBV5-1
j_gene: TRBJ1-6

CDR3aa: CSVEGRPGEQYF
CDR3nt: TGCAGCGTTGAGGGGAGACCCGGCGAGCAGTACTTC
d_gene: -
abundance: medium-sized
v_gene: TRBV29-1
j_gene: TRBJ2-7

CDR3aa: CASSYSPTLVQGDYGYTF
CDR3nt: TGTGCCAGCAGTTACTCTCCCACTCTCGTACAGGGGGACTATGGCTACACCTTC
d_gene: TRBD1
abundance: many
v_gene: TRBV6-6
j_gene: TRBJ1-2

CDR3aa: CACSPRRDSSGNTIYF
CDR3nt: TGTGCCTGCAGTCCCCGCCGGGACAGCTCTGGAAACACCATATATTTT
d_gene: TRBD1
abundance: once
v_gene: TRBV12-3/TRBV12-4
j_gene: TRBJ1-3

CDR3aa: CASSLDRGDTQYF
CDR3nt: TGTGCCAGCAGCTTGGACCGGGGGGATACGCAGTATTTT
d_gene: -
abundance: -
v_gene: TRBV7-2
j_gene: TRBJ2-3

CDR3aa: CASSSGGVPQETQCF
CDR3nt: TGTGCCAGCAGCTCAGGGGGCGTACCACAAGAGACCCAGTGCTTC
d_gene: TRBD1
abundance: -
v_gene: TRBV2
j_gene: TRBJ2-5

CDR3aa: CASQDTGDEQYF
CDR3nt: TGTGCCAGCCAAGATACAGGGGACGAGCAGTACTTC
d_gene: TRBD1
abundance: many
v_gene: TRBV18
j_gene: TRBJ2-7

CDR3aa: CSAFPGQGREKLFF
CDR3nt: TGCAGTGCCTTTCCCGGACAGGGGAGGGAAAAACTGTTTTTT
d_gene: TRBD1
abundance: -
v_gene: TRBV20-1
j_gene: TRBJ1-4

CDR3aa: CASSLDGSSYEQYF
CDR3nt: TGTGCCAGCAGTCTTGACGGGAGCTCCTACGAGCAGTACTTC
d_gene: -
abundance: many
v_gene: TRBV6-1
j_gene: TRBJ2-7

CDR3aa: CAISDAGELFF
CDR3nt: TGTGCCATCAGTGATGCCGGGGAGCTGTTTTTT
d_gene: -
abundance: -
v_gene: TRBV10-3
j_gene: TRBJ2-2

CDR3aa: CASSSHRGGAGSGANVLTF
CDR3nt: TGTGCCAGCAGTTCCCACAGGGGAGGAGCGGGTTCGGGGGCCAACGTCCTGACTTTC
d_gene: -
abundance: many
v_gene: TRBV6-5
j_gene: TRBJ2-6

CDR3aa: CASSESLWDRGTGELFF
CDR3nt: TGCGCCAGCAGTGAGTCTCTATGGGACAGGGGGACCGGGGAGCTGTTTTTT
d_gene: TRBD1
abundance: few
v_gene: TRBV10-2
j_gene: TRBJ2-2

CDR3aa: CASSFWAAEQYF
CDR3nt: TGTGCCAGCAGCTTCTGGGCAGCCGAGCAGTACTTC
d_gene: -
abundance: -
v_gene: TRBV5-1
j_gene: TRBJ2-7

CDR3aa: CASSLLGPGLAGGRRETQYF
CDR3nt: TGTGCCAGCAGCTTGTTGGGACCGGGACTAGCGGGGGGGCGAAGAGAGACCCAGTACTTC
d_gene: TRBD2
abundance: many
v_gene: TRBV5-6
j_gene: TRBJ2-5

CDR3aa: CATSQTSGNTIYF
CDR3nt: TGTGCCACCTCTCAAACGTCAGGAAACACCATATATTTT
d_gene: -
abundance: -
v_gene: TRBV24-1
j_gene: TRBJ1-3

CDR3aa: CASSIGTSSYNEQFF
CDR3nt: TGTGCCAGTAGTATAGGGACTAGCTCCTACAATGAGCAGTTCTTC
d_gene: TRBD2
abundance: many
v_gene: TRBV19
j_gene: TRBJ2-1

CDR3aa: CAGSLSWDSVDTQYF
CDR3nt: TGTGCCGGCAGCTTGTCCTGGGACTCAGTAGATACGCAGTATTTT
d_gene: -
abundance: -
v_gene: TRBV7-9
j_gene: TRBJ2-3

CDR3aa: CASSSRDRGSGANVLTF
CDR3nt: TGTGCCAGTAGTTCCCGGGACCGGGGCTCTGGGGCCAACGTCCTGACTTTC
d_gene: -
abundance: many
v_gene: TRBV19
j_gene: TRBJ2-6